This paragraph reports one T cell receptor (beta chain). Germline values: CDR1 SGHTA, CDR2 FQGNSA. The length of the CDR3 is 16 residues. Trimming removed 4 bases from V and 5 bases from J, with 17 bases in between. This record comes from a study of blood T cell repertoires in COVID-19. About the research overall: Sources were T cells, B-cell-depleted T cells, or PBMCs; the material itself was cDNA or gDNA.

Authors' methods: Scientists estimated how many nucleated cells there were by amplifying reference gene primers. Here immunoSEQ multiplex PCR was the method, and the copy in TCRdb shows in-frame clones only, minus some. The V and J calls and clone size come from that table; D and trimming were worked out from the DNA. Among 150,000 to 200,000 clones, 82% were seen once, and the ten largest hold roughly 9%. Specimen: peripheral blood. V is TRBV7-2 and J is TRBJ2-2, with D unclear. This clonotype was obtained from a woman aged 70 to 79 with acute or convalescent COVID-19. The CDR3 sequence is CASSSLGEAKTGELFF. The CDR3 bases are TGTGCCAGCAGCTCCCTTGGAGAGGCAAAGACCGGGGAGCTGTTTTTT.